Described below is a single T cell receptor (beta chain) sequence and its context. Per the study methods: Estimation of nucleated cell counts relied on the amplification of reference gene primers. The method was immunoSEQ multiplex PCR; TCRdb's version includes in-frame clones alone and lacks a portion of them. The DNA was the basis for D and trimming; V, J and clone size are from that table. The sample has about 310,000 clones, around 87% seen once; the top ten hold 1%. The record originates from a study of blood T cell repertoires in COVID-19. Study-level background: Acute and convalescent COVID-19 specimens originated in the United States, Italy and Spain. T cells, B-cell-depleted T cells, or PBMCs supplied cDNA or gDNA.

Germline CDR1 and CDR2: SGHRS and YFSETQ. Trimming at V came to 6 bases and at J to 0 bases, leaving 12 bases not matched to a gene. The CDR3 is made up of 16 amino acids. Sequencing input: peripheral blood. This receptor was taken from a man aged 45-65 years with active or convalescent COVID-19. The chain has TRBV5-1 and TRBJ2-7; 7 bases line up with TRBD2. The CDR3 region is CASKPAPGGNSYEQYF. The CDR3 DNA is TGCGCCAGCAAACCGGCGCCGGGAGGCAACTCCTACGAGCAGTACTTC.